Presented here are 4 T cell receptor beta chains from one specimen sequenced in a study of blood T cell repertoires in COVID-19. The repertoire was sequenced with immunoSEQ multiplex PCR; TCRdb's copy has only in-frame clones and lacks some. Altogether 120,000 or so clones are present, 70% to 90% being singletons, with the ten largest covering 3.5% to 4.5%. Specimen: peripheral blood. The receptor source for this set is a woman between 50 and 59 years old with acute or convalescent COVID-19.

This clone was observed a handful of times. J is TRBJ2-7 and V is TRBV20-1; 13 bases match TRBD2. This CDR3 has 14 amino acids. V shed 3 bases and J 4 bases; nucleotides not matched to a gene: 3. CDR1 is DFQATT and CDR2 is SNEGSKA in the germline V gene (reference sequence). The CDR3 DNA reads TGCAGTGCTAGTCGGACTAGCGGGAGTTACGAGCAGTACTTC. This gives the protein CSASRTSGSYEQYF.

V is TRBV20-1 and J is TRBJ1-2; maybe TRBD1 (5 bases). There are 11 residues in the CDR3. Germline CDR1 reads DFQATT; CDR2 reads SNEGSKA (reference sequence). Trimming left V 2 bases short and J 8 bases short, with 9 bases between. As DNA, the CDR3 is TGCAGTGCTAGACAGGGTGCCGGCTACACCTTC. Residues: CSARQGAGYTF.

J is TRBJ1-4 and V is TRBV6-6; D is ambiguous. Germline-derived CDR1 and CDR2 are MNHNY and SVGAGI (reference sequence). Trimming shortened V by 4 bases and J by 13 bases, and 16 bases separated the two germline ends. This CDR3 comprises 13 residues. DNA of the CDR3: TGTGCCAGCAGTTTTGGCAGCTCAGGTGGACTGTTTTTT. This encodes CASSFGSSGGLFF.

This clone showed up just a few times. V is TRBV2 and J is TRBJ1-1; 8 bases match TRBD1. With 4 bases clipped from V and 1 base from J, the junction kept 5 bases outside the gene matches. The germline V gene encodes CDR1 SNHLY and CDR2 FYNNEI. The CDR3 length is 15 residues. The CDR3 DNA reads TGTGCCAGCAGTGGGTGGGACAGGAAGAACACTGAAGCTTTCTTT. It translates to CASSGWDRKNTEAFF.